Following are 27 T cell receptor beta chains from one sample sequenced in a study of preoperative IRX-2 immunotherapy in early breast cancer. Generated by immunoSEQ multiplex PCR, the TCRdb table keeps only in-frame clones and is missing some. This sample has tens of thousands of clones, with nearly 90% found just once. Specified treatment: preoperative locoregional IRX-2 cytokine immunotherapy. The specimen was obtained from a patient treated with IRX-2 immunotherapy. Receptors were obtained from a human donor with breast cancer.

This clone appeared a single time. The rearrangement links TRBV25-1 to TRBJ1-1; 8 positions agree with TRBD1. CDR3 size: 15 residues. J was trimmed by 1 base and V by 5 bases; bases with no gene match: 6. The germline CDR1 and CDR2 sequences are MGHDK and SYGVNS. The CDR3 sequence: CASSFIGQGNTEAFF. The CDR3 DNA follows: TGTGCCAGCAGTTTTATCGGACAGGGGAACACTGAAGCTTTCTTT. The full variable domain, in which reference TRBV25-1 and TRBJ1-1 provide the parts outside the CDR3, is EADIYQTPRYLVIGTGKKITLECSQTMGHDKMYWYQQDPGMELHLIHYSYGVNSTEKGDLSSESTVSRIRTEHFPLTLESARPSHTSQYLCASSFIGQGNTEAFFGQGTRLTVV.

The chain links TRBV5-1 to TRBJ2-7, with 8 bases that match TRBD1. The V gene's germline CDR1 is SGHRS and CDR2 YFSETQ. V shed 3 bases, J shed 5 bases, and the junction held 10 bases outside the gene matches. There are 15 residues in the CDR3. Here the CDR3 DNA reads TGCGCCAGCAGCTCGAGGGGACAGGCGGCGGACGAGCAGTACTTC. As protein: CASSSRGQAADEQYF.

J is TRBJ1-4 and V is TRBV5-1; the D gene is possibly TRBD1 (5 bases). Trimming left V 1 base short and J 7 bases short, with 11 bases between. Germline V CDR1 and CDR2: SGHRS, YFSETQ. This CDR3 is 14 amino acids long. In DNA form, the CDR3 reads TGCGCCAGCAGCTTGACGCCAACAGGTGAAAAACTGTTTTTT. Its translation: CASSLTPTGEKLFF.

In its sample, this clone was seen a few times. The V and J genes are TRBV10-2 and TRBJ1-2; D remains ambiguous. V gave up 7 bases and J gave up 0 bases, with 9 bases separating them. Germline V gives CDR1 WSHSY, CDR2 SAAADI. The CDR3 extends over 13 amino acids. CDR3 in DNA: TGCGCCAGCACTCCGATAGCTAACTATGGCTACACCTTC. This translates into CASTPIANYGYTF.

The chain uses TRBV5-1 and TRBJ2-5, with a possible D match to TRBD1 (6 bases). The CDR3 has 15 residues. Trimming removed 1 base from V and 2 bases from J, with 12 bases in between. Germline V gene data show CDR1 as SGHRS and CDR2 as YFSETQ. In DNA form, the CDR3 reads TGCGCCAGCAGCTTGACGCCCGGGACACAAGAGACCCAGTACTTC. Protein: CASSLTPGTQETQYF.

The chain has TRBV4-1 and TRBJ2-1; D may be TRBD1 (5 bases). Trimming shortened V by 0 bases and J by 4 bases, and 16 bases separated the two germline ends. The germline gives CDR1 MGHRA, CDR2 YSYEKL. CDR3 size: 17 residues. The CDR3 nucleotides are TGCGCCAGCAGCCAAGAGGCGACAGCCGGATCTTACAATGAGCAGTTCTTC. This encodes CASSQEATAGSYNEQFF.

The chain carries TRBV4-2 and TRBJ2-7, with 9 positions matching TRBD1. From germline, CDR1 is LGHNA and CDR2 YNFKEQ. CDR3 length equals 16 residues. The V segment lost 4 bases and the J segment 5 bases; nucleotides outside the gene matches: 12. The DNA for the CDR3 is TGTGCCAGCAGCCGCCGTCCGGGACAGGGTAACGACGAGCAGTACTTC. It encodes CASSRRPGQGNDEQYF.

The chain couples TRBV15 to TRBJ1-1, with a tentative D call TRBD1 (5 bases). Germline V lookup: CDR1 LNHNV, CDR2 YYDKDF (reference sequence). CDR3 length equals 15 residues. The V and J ends lost 2 bases and 5 bases respectively, with 15 bases between them. CDR3 residues: CATSRPGGGRTEAFF. In DNA, the CDR3 is TGTGCCACCAGCAGACCGGGGGGGGGAAGGACTGAAGCTTTCTTT.

The CDR3 loop reads CASSSSGQGVQPQHF. In DNA form, the CDR3 reads TGTGCCAGCAGTTCCTCCGGACAGGGGGTTCAGCCCCAGCATTTT. The chain uses TRBV6-6 and TRBJ1-5; 10 positions match TRBD1. The CDR3 covers 15 residues. V shed 4 bases, J shed 6 bases, and the junction held 6 bases outside the gene matches. The germline V gene has CDR1 MNHNY and CDR2 SVGAGI (reference sequence).

This rearrangement joins TRBV10-3 to TRBJ1-2; no firm D call. Trimming removed 7 bases at V and 2 bases at J, with 11 bases between. Germline V gives CDR1 ENHRY, CDR2 SYGVKD. There are 13 residues in the CDR3. Written as DNA, the CDR3 is TGTGCCATCACCGACCCTGGGAACTATGGCTACACCTTC. This sequence encodes CAITDPGNYGYTF.

The CDR3 loop is CASSQAFKDRANEKLFF. The CDR3 nucleotides are TGCGCCAGCAGCCAAGCGTTTAAGGACAGGGCTAATGAAAAACTGTTTTTT. This rearrangement joins TRBV4-1 to TRBJ1-4; 8 bases agree with TRBD1. The germline gives CDR1 MGHRA, CDR2 YSYEKL. There are 17 residues in the CDR3. With V trimmed by 1 base and J by 3 bases, 7 bases remained unmatched.

V usage is TRBV2 and J usage is TRBJ2-2; weak D call: TRBD2 (6 bases). Per germline, CDR1 SNHLY and CDR2 FYNNEI. The V end was cut by 7 bases, the J end by 0 bases, with 9 bases between. The CDR3 totals 14 residues. CDR3 sequence (DNA): TGTGCCAGCAAGGCGGGAACGAACACCGGGGAGCTGTTTTTT. It yields the protein CASKAGTNTGELFF.

The chain links TRBV6-5 to TRBJ1-2, with D perhaps matching TRBD1 (5 bases). Trimming removed 0 bases at V and 7 bases at J, with 9 bases between. The germline gives CDR1 MNHEY, CDR2 SVGAGI. The CDR3 sequence is 13 residues long. The CDR3 loop is CASSYSRGTGYTF. CDR3 nucleotide sequence: TGTGCCAGCAGTTACTCGAGGGGCACTGGCTACACCTTC.

This chain joins TRBV9 and TRBJ2-7; TRBD1 or TRBD2 may be the D gene (5 bases each). Germline CDR1 SGDLS, CDR2 YYNGEE. CDR3 length: 14 residues. Trimming pared 2 bases from V and 2 bases from J, leaving 11 bases between. The CDR3 DNA is TGTGCCAGCAGCGTGGGGACCCATACCTACGAGCAGTACTTC. Its translation: CASSVGTHTYEQYF. Full variable domain (remainder filled in from reference TRBV9 and TRBJ2-7): DSGVTQTPKHLITATGQRVTLRCSPRSGDLSVYWYQQSLDQGLQFLIQYYNGEERAKGNILERFSAQQFPDLHSELNLSSLELGDSALYFCASSVGTHTYEQYFGPGTRLTVT.

This clone was picked up one time. This chain uses TRBV14 with TRBJ2-2; 10 bases agree with TRBD2. Losses at the gene ends were 1 base for V and 6 bases for J; bases not matched to a gene: 2. Germline CDR1 and CDR2: SGHDN and FVKESK. The CDR3 is 15 residues long. As DNA, the CDR3 is TGTGCCAGCAGCCAAGCAGCGGGGGGGGCCGGGGAGCTGTTTTTT. Its translation: CASSQAAGGAGELFF.

The rearrangement uses TRBV9 and TRBJ2-7; 12 bases are shared with TRBD2. The V gene's germline CDR1 is SGDLS and CDR2 YYNGEE. This CDR3 has 14 amino acids. V trimming: 3 bases; J trimming: 3 bases; junction bases outside the gene matches: 1. CDR3 bases: TGTGCCAGCAGCGCGGGACTAGCGGGCTACGAGCAGTACTTC. Its translation: CASSAGLAGYEQYF.

V gene TRBV7-8 combines with J gene TRBJ2-1; TRBD2 agrees at 13 bases. From germline, CDR1 is SGHVS and CDR2 FQNEAQ. This CDR3 contains 16 residues. The V and J ends lost 2 bases and 5 bases, in that order; junction bases with no gene match: 3. CDR3 nucleotides: TGTGCCAGCAGCTTAATGGGACTAGCGGGGAACAATGAGCAGTTCTTC. Translated, it gives CASSLMGLAGNNEQFF.

There are a few counts of this clone. This chain uses TRBV11-2 with TRBJ2-1, with D uncertain. The CDR3 is 16 amino acids. From germline, CDR1 is SGHAT and CDR2 FQNNGV. V lost 3 bases and J 0 bases, leaving 12 bases between the germline ends. The CDR3 coding sequence is TGTGCCAGCAGCTTCTGGGCTACCATCTCCTACAATGAGCAGTTCTTC. This gives the protein CASSFWATISYNEQFF.

Written as DNA, the CDR3 is TGTGCCAGTAGTATAATGAAACAGGGTGGGGCAACTAATGAAAAACTGTTTTTT. Protein product: CASSIMKQGGATNEKLFF. V and J are TRBV19 and TRBJ1-4, with D possibly TRBD1 on 6 matching bases. Germline V gives CDR1 LNHDA, CDR2 SQIVND (reference sequence). The CDR3 extends over 18 amino acids. V lost 2 bases and J lost 0, with 16 bases in between.

The J gene is TRBJ1-4, the V gene TRBV19, with 8 bases identical to TRBD1. CDR1 and CDR2 (germline): LNHDA, SQIVND (reference sequence). The CDR3 runs 14 residues. The J segment lost 2 bases and the V segment lost 6 bases, leaving 2 bases of the junction unmatched. Here the CDR3 reads CASSWTGTNEKLFF. As DNA, the CDR3 is TGTGCCAGTAGCTGGACAGGGACTAATGAAAAACTGTTTTTT.

The chain is built from TRBV13 and TRBJ2-3; possible D gene TRBD2, 6 bases. This CDR3 contains 18 residues. The V end lost 5 bases, the J end lost 0 bases, and 21 bases lay between the germline ends. CDR1 is PRHDT and CDR2 is FYEKMQ in the germline V gene (reference sequence). The CDR3 DNA sequence: TGTGCCAGCAGCGAAACCGGGACTGCACTCCCTAGCACAGATACGCAGTATTTT. It yields the protein CASSETGTALPSTDTQYF.

The chain recombines TRBV5-1 with TRBJ2-4, with D possibly being TRBD1 or TRBD2 (5 bases each). The CDR3 extends over 18 amino acids. Germline CDR1 is SGHRS and CDR2 is YFSETQ. Trimming shortened V by 4 bases and J by 0 bases, and 20 bases separated the two germline ends. CDR3 sequence reads: CASSPRVRAPLAKNIQYF. The CDR3 nucleotides are TGCGCCAGCAGCCCGAGGGTCAGGGCCCCGCTAGCCAAAAACATTCAGTACTTC.

The count of this clone is one. This rearrangement joins TRBV19 to TRBJ2-7, with TRBD2 matching 12 bases. Looked up from germline, CDR1 is LNHDA and CDR2 is SQIVND (reference sequence). CDR3 size: 15 residues. J gave up 6 bases and V 4 bases, and 7 bases lay outside the gene matches. CDR3 in amino acids: CASSTLTSGRLEQYF. The CDR3 DNA follows: TGTGCCAGTAGTACACTGACTAGCGGGAGACTCGAGCAGTACTTC.

V gene TRBV28 combines with J gene TRBJ2-2, with a tentative D call TRBD1 (6 bases). Germline-derived CDR1 and CDR2 are MDHEN and SYDVKM. The ends were cut back, 6 bases at V and 2 bases at J, with 19 bases in the middle. There are 17 residues in the CDR3. This chain's CDR3 is CASSYPTGTYNTGELFF. The DNA of the CDR3 is TGTGCCAGCAGCTACCCAACCGGGACATACAACACCGGGGAGCTGTTTTTT.

The V call is TRBV11-2, the J call TRBJ1-2; maybe TRBD1 (5 bases). V dropped 5 bases and J dropped 0 bases, with 13 bases sitting between them. Germline CDR1 is SGHAT and CDR2 is FQNNGV. CDR3 length: 15 amino acids. This CDR3 reads CASSEGTVTNYGYTF. The DNA for the CDR3 is TGTGCCAGCAGCGAGGGGACGGTTACTAACTATGGCTACACCTTC.

The V gene is TRBV19, the J gene TRBJ1-3; the D is unclear. This CDR3 has 13 residues. V was trimmed by 8 bases and J by 2 bases, leaving 10 bases between them. Germline V CDR1 and CDR2: LNHDA, SQIVND (reference sequence). The CDR3 sequence is CASYHRAGNTIYF. In DNA form, the CDR3 reads TGTGCCAGTTATCACCGCGCTGGAAACACCATATATTTT.

The chain links TRBV7-9 to TRBJ1-3; D may be TRBD1 (5 bases). Germline lookup yields CDR1 SEHNR and CDR2 FQNEAQ (reference sequence). V lost 3 bases and J lost 1, with 13 bases in between. The CDR3 length is 16 residues. The CDR3: CASSFRGTGSGNTIYF. CDR3 DNA sequence: TGTGCCAGCAGCTTCCGCGGGACGGGGTCTGGAAACACCATATATTTT. Filled out from reference TRBV7-9 and TRBJ1-3, the complete variable domain reads DTGVSQNPRHKITKRGQNVTFRCDPISEHNRLYWYRQTLGQGPEFLTYFQNEAQLEKSRLLSDRFSAERPKGSFSTLEIQRTEQGDSAMYLCASSFRGTGSGNTIYFGEGSWLTVV.